This entry lists 10 T cell receptor beta chains sequenced from one sample in a study of prognosis after radiotherapy for stage I lung cancer. It was by two-round multiplex PCR that TCR beta CDR3 was amplified from genomic DNA. Initially, in first-round PCR, primers specific to each TRBV and TRBJ gene were used. MiXCR, applied by TCRdb to the multiplex PCR reads, yields one record per CDR3 protein. The sample shows over 15,000 distinct CDR3 sequences, 40% to 55% of them seen only once. The specimen comprised PBMCs, sampled before or after stereotactic body radiation therapy (not recorded which). The receptors originated from a donor aged 50 or older with non-small cell lung cancer.

Concerning this clonotype itself: This may be a read error, as it is one base from a much larger clone. This chain links TRBV6-2 or TRBV6-3 with TRBJ2-5, with D perhaps matching TRBD2 (6 bases). CDR3 size: 14 residues. Germline values: CDR1 MNHEY, CDR2 SVGEGT. CDR3 protein: CASRMIREWETQCF. CDR3 sequence (DNA): TGTGCCAGCAGGATGATTCGGGAGTGGGAGACCCAGTGCTTC.

Note on this clonotype: A far larger clone differs by one base, so this is likely a read error. J is TRBJ2-7 and V is TRBV28; D is perhaps TRBD1 (5 bases). Germline lookup yields CDR1 MDHEN and CDR2 SYDVKM. Between the trimmed V and J ends, which lost 7 bases and 7 bases, there was a span of 17 bases. The CDR3 has 13 amino acids. CDR3 sequence reads: CASTPDSYNEQYF. The CDR3 nucleotides are TGTGCCAGCACCCCCGACAGCTACAATGAGCAGTACTTC.

This clonotype was counted ten times or more. This rearrangement joins TRBV7-9 to TRBJ1-4; no firm D call. The V gene's germline CDR1 is SEHNR and CDR2 FQNEAQ (reference sequence). The V end was cut by 2 bases, the J end by 5 bases, with 9 bases between. CDR3 length: 14 amino acids. The CDR3 coding sequence is TGTGCCAGCAGCTTACCTACAGAGAATGAAAAACTGTTTTTT. The encoded protein is CASSLPTENEKLFF.

In this sample, this clonotype turned up many times. This chain connects TRBV4-1 to TRBJ1-5; a possible D gene is TRBD1 (6 bases). V dropped 3 bases and J dropped 0 bases, with 12 bases sitting between them. This CDR3 region has 16 residues. Germline CDR1 is MGHRA and CDR2 is YSYEKL. CDR3 amino acids: CASSQDSTISNQPQHF. The CDR3 DNA reads as TGCGCCAGCAGCCAGGACAGTACCATTAGCAATCAGCCCCAGCATTTT.

This clonotype ranks as medium-sized. The chain combines TRBV12-3 or TRBV12-4 with TRBJ2-2, with D possibly matching TRBD1 (5 bases). The CDR3 runs 15 residues. V dropped 4 bases and J dropped 1 base, with 10 bases sitting between them. CDR3 DNA: TGTGCCAGCAGTTCAGGGCAGATGAACACCGGGGAGCTGTTTTTT. Amino acid sequence: CASSSGQMNTGELFF.

This clonotype was counted at least ten times. The gene calls are TRBV7-8 and TRBJ2-3; D not resolved. The CDR3 has 15 residues. Trimming left V 4 bases short and J 4 bases short, with 15 bases between. Germline CDR1 SGHVS, CDR2 FQNEAQ. The CDR3 DNA reads TGTGCCAGCAGCTCCCCTCGGGTTCATGCAGATACGCAGTATTTT. As protein: CASSSPRVHADTQYF.

In its sample, this clonotype ranks as medium-sized. The V gene is TRBV11-3, the J gene TRBJ1-1; 8 nucleotides match TRBD1. Germline CDR1 and CDR2: SGHNT and YENEEA. The J segment lost 1 base and the V segment lost 5 bases, leaving 9 bases of the junction unmatched. The CDR3 has 16 amino acids. DNA of the CDR3: TGTGCCAGCAGCCCTGGACAGGGACGAAAGAACACTGAAGCTTTCTTT. Encoded protein: CASSPGQGRKNTEAFF.

This clonotype was picked up many times. The CDR3 sequence is CASSPSSRVYEQYF. CDR3 sequence (DNA): TGTGCCAGCAGCCCTTCCAGCAGGGTCTACGAGCAGTACTTC. The V and J genes are TRBV13 and TRBJ2-7; TRBD1 might be the D (5 bases). Germline CDR1 reads PRHDT; CDR2 reads FYEKMQ (reference sequence). The CDR3 has 14 amino acids. V was cut by 5 bases and J by 3 bases, with 14 bases left in between.

The chain recombines TRBV6-4 with TRBJ2-1; D not certain. This CDR3 region has 15 residues. V gave up 5 bases and J gave up 4 bases, with 15 bases separating them. CDR1 is MRHNA, CDR2 SNTAGT, per germline. The chain's CDR3 is CASSPEVPLYNEQFF. Written as DNA, the CDR3 is TGTGCCAGCAGTCCGGAAGTTCCTCTTTACAATGAGCAGTTCTTC.

On this clonotype: The junction departs from germline at one end; a sequencing error may be responsible. The chain is built from TRBV19 and TRBJ2-7; perhaps TRBD2 as D (6 bases). Germline CDR1 LNHDA, CDR2 SQIVND (reference sequence). This CDR3 comprises 14 residues. DNA of the CDR3: TGTGCCAGTAGTACAATACCCGGGGGAGTCGAGAAGTACTTC. Residues: CASSTIPGGVEKYF.